This entry features one T cell receptor (beta chain) sequence. This sample was included in a study of blood T cell repertoires in COVID-19. Study at large: The origin of the acute and convalescent COVID-19 samples was the United States, Italy and Spain. Sources were T cells, B-cell-depleted T cells, or PBMCs; the material itself was cDNA or gDNA.

The CDR3 loop spans 15 amino acids. Germline CDR1 reads MNHEY; CDR2 reads SVGAGI. The V end lost 11 bases, the J end lost 0 bases, and 17 bases lay between the germline ends. Authors' methods: From reference gene primer amplification, estimates of nucleated cell counts were derived. Sequenced by immunoSEQ multiplex PCR; TCRdb stores in-frame clones only, minus some. V, J and clone size derive from that table, while D and trimming were established from the DNA sequence. This table has over 70,000 clones, 80% to 90% appearing once. Sample: peripheral blood. J is TRBJ1-3 and V is TRBV6-5; D unclear. The receptor was isolated from a man older than 75 with acute or convalescent COVID-19. The CDR3 DNA is TGTGCCTCAGGCGGGGAAGGTCGCTCTGGAAACACCATATATTTT. It codes for CASGGEGRSGNTIYF.